Listed below are T cell receptor beta chains from one sample, sequenced in a study of OX40 agonist ivuxolimab in advanced cancers. Sequencing was performed with immunoSEQ multiplex PCR; in TCRdb, only in-frame clones are kept and a portion is missing. This table holds 75,000 to 80,000 clones, 81% found once. The sequences come from CD4+ or CD8+ T cells sorted from blood, collected in a trial of the OX40 agonist ivuxolimab. These receptors were obtained from an adult with an advanced solid tumor such as melanoma, head and neck, liver or kidney cancer. Both conserved end residues are trimmed from each CDR3. Fields, in order: V gene, J gene, CDR3 protein.

V: TRBV5-1
J: TRBJ1-5
CDR3: ASSAGQGNNQPQH

V: TRBV19
J: TRBJ2-3
CDR3: ASSRLAGGADTQY

V: TRBV10-1
J: TRBJ2-3
CDR3: ASRGGGSTDTQY

V: TRBV9
J: TRBJ2-3
CDR3: ASSARTNADTQY

V: TRBV7-2
J: TRBJ2-7
CDR3: ASSSPDREYEQY

V: TRBV18
J: TRBJ1-5
CDR3: ASSPSLTPNQPQH

V: TRBV7-2
J: TRBJ1-5
CDR3: ASSLDRGSGQPQH

V: TRBV27
J: TRBJ2-2
CDR3: ASSLQGAGELF

V: TRBV30
J: TRBJ1-3
CDR3: AWSGSFGNTIY

V: TRBV7-9
J: TRBJ1-1
CDR3: ASSFSSGGYTEAF

V: TRBV10-3
J: TRBJ2-2
CDR3: AISESGRQGRSGELF

V: TRBV19
J: TRBJ1-5
CDR3: ATDPGISNQPQH

V: TRBV2
J: TRBJ2-2
CDR3: ASSYAFNTGELF

V: TRBV5-6
J: TRBJ2-7
CDR3: ASSLVGESYEQY

V: TRBV5-1
J: TRBJ1-6
CDR3: ASSLVGTGGDSPLH

V: TRBV4-1
J: TRBJ2-4
CDR3: ASSLGAKNIQY

V: TRBV19
J: TRBJ2-3
CDR3: ASSWQGNTDTQY

V: TRBV19
J: TRBJ2-1
CDR3: ASSMSGSHNEQF

V: TRBV29-1
J: TRBJ1-2
CDR3: SVETDAYGYT

V: TRBV4-1
J: TRBJ2-2
CDR3: ASSQGQLGGELF

V: TRBV6-1
J: TRBJ1-4
CDR3: ASSANPVATNEKLF

V: TRBV6-6
J: TRBJ2-5
CDR3: ASTSQTQETQY

V: TRBV7-9
J: TRBJ2-3
CDR3: ASSQWGYNPSTDTQY

V: TRBV18
J: TRBJ1-4
CDR3: ASSPPDRGNEKLF

V: TRBV9
J: TRBJ2-7
CDR3: ASSVSSGSGEQY

V: TRBV29-1
J: TRBJ2-3
CDR3: SAMTLYGGTDTQY

V: TRBV14
J: TRBJ2-7
CDR3: ASSQAPRGPMYEQY

V: TRBV2
J: TRBJ2-2
CDR3: ASGRTSANTGELF

V: TRBV19
J: TRBJ2-2
CDR3: ASSSRLAGELF

V: TRBV5-1
J: TRBJ1-4
CDR3: ASSFMGTGTNEKLF

V: TRBV14
J: TRBJ2-6
CDR3: ASSHLGQARSGANVLT

V: TRBV21-1
J: TRBJ1-6
CDR3: ASSAYHLSKPIGSPLH

V: TRBV7-9
J: TRBJ2-1
CDR3: AGDRYNEQF

V: TRBV7-8
J: TRBJ2-2
CDR3: ASSSRTSDTGELF

V: TRBV7-2
J: TRBJ2-5
CDR3: ASSSVGGEQETQY

V: TRBV14
J: TRBJ2-7
CDR3: ASSQTGGAFLEYEQY

V: TRBV5-6
J: TRBJ2-2
CDR3: ASSLYGGNTGELF

V: TRBV7-9
J: TRBJ1-5
CDR3: ASSPGGGPNQPQH

V: TRBV30
J: TRBJ2-7
CDR3: AWTPTGLVSTYEQY

V: TRBV7-2
J: TRBJ2-1
CDR3: ASSRRGSLSYNEQF

V: TRBV6-6
J: TRBJ1-2
CDR3: ASSYSGTGGSRGYT

V: TRBV6-5
J: TRBJ1-1
CDR3: ASRTGNTEAF

V: TRBV19
J: TRBJ2-3
CDR3: ASSVFSTDTQY

V: TRBV4-1
J: TRBJ1-6
CDR3: ASSQLRTVSYNSPLH

V: TRBV6-4
J: TRBJ2-2
CDR3: ASSVLADTGELF

V: TRBV18
J: TRBJ1-1
CDR3: ASSPNEGSNEAF

V: TRBV4-2
J: TRBJ2-1
CDR3: ASSQAGRISYNEQF

V: TRBV18
J: TRBJ2-7
CDR3: ASSPSSGSYEQY